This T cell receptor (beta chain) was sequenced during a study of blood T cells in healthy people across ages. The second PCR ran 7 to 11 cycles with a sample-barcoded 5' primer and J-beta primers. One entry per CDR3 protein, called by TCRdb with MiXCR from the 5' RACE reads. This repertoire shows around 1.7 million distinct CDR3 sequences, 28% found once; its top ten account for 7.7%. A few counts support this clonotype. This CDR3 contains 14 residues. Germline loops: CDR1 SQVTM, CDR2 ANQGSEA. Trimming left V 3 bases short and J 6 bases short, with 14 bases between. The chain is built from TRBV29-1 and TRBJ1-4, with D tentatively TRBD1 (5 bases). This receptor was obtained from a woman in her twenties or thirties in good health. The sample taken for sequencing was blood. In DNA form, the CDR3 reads TGCAGCGTTGACGTTTCCGGAGGGGATGAAAAACTGTTTTTT. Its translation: CSVDVSGGDEKLFF.